The clone carrying this TCR beta chain was seen repeatedly, ten times or more. No antigen is known for it. The data were taken from a study of regulatory T cells in long-lasting Graves disease. Across the study: Antithyroid drugs had been taken under 3 months by newly diagnosed Graves' patients.

Researchers made TCR beta libraries by using iRepertoire HTBI primers and running Arm-PCR on CDR3 regions. One entry per CDR3 protein results from TCRdb running MiXCR on the multiplex PCR reads. The data hold around 400,000 distinct CDR3 sequences, with roughly a sixth observed a single time. Time point here: newly diagnosed GD, antithyroid drugs for less than 3 months. PBMC RNA served as the TCR library source. Diagnosing Graves' disease relied on the American Thyroid Association guidelines. General study findings and limits: Persistent Graves' patients showed less TCR diversity than newly diagnosed patients showed.

CDR3 length: 14 amino acids. Germline-derived CDR1 and CDR2 are SEHNR and FQNEAQ (reference sequence). With 4 bases clipped from V and 5 bases from J, the junction kept 5 bases outside the gene matches. This TCR was sampled from a female donor with Graves disease. The V and J genes are TRBV7-9 and TRBJ2-1; TRBD1 aligns across 7 bases. Source: peripheral blood mononuclear cells (PBMCs), taken at new diagnosis, from a patient treated with antithyroid drugs. The CDR3 loop reads CASSSRDRHNEQFF. The CDR3 nucleotides read TGTGCCAGCAGCTCCCGGGACAGACACAATGAGCAGTTCTTC.